This TCR beta chain was sequenced in a study of blood T cell repertoires in COVID-19. Study as a whole: Whether acute or convalescent, the COVID-19 samples came from the United States, Italy and Spain. T cells, B-cell-depleted T cells, or PBMCs supplied cDNA or gDNA.

In the authors' workflow: Reference gene primer amplification yielded estimated nucleated cell counts. Profiled with immunoSEQ multiplex PCR; TCRdb holds only in-frame clones, not every one. V, J and clone size were drawn from that table, and D and trimming were deduced from the DNA. The sample yields approximately 230,000 clones, nearly 90% seen once. This CDR3 has 14 amino acids. The V gene's germline CDR1 is SGHRS and CDR2 YFSETQ. V shed 5 bases and J shed 4 bases, with 15 bases lying between them. The sample was peripheral blood. This rearrangement joins TRBV5-1 to TRBJ2-5; D may be TRBD2 (5 bases). This TCR was recovered from a man in his late teens or twenties with active or convalescent COVID-19. The CDR3 DNA reads TGCGCCAGCAGGGCTAGCTGGGATGCAGAGACCCAGTACTTC. It yields the protein CASRASWDAETQYF. Variable domain in full (rest from reference TRBV5-1 and TRBJ2-5): KAGVTQTPRYLIKTRGQQVTLSCSPISGHRSVSWYQQTPGQGLQFLFEYFSETQRNKGNFPGRFSGRQFSNSRSEMNVSTLELGDSALYLCASRASWDAETQYFGPGTRLLVL.